The 13 T cell receptor beta chains reported below all come from one sample, sequenced in a study of cytomegalovirus exposure and HLA in healthy donors. The protocol was immunoSEQ multiplex PCR, while the TCRdb copy is restricted to in-frame clones and leaves out a portion. The top ten clones hold 4% of a sample with more than 95,000 clones, about 88% of them seen once. Sequences were obtained from PBMCs. These receptors were taken from a young woman in good health and CMV-seropositive.

The table lists this clone with a few counts. This chain uses TRBV28 with TRBJ1-6, with 9 bases lining up with TRBD1. The CDR3 is 14 amino acids. J was trimmed by 11 bases and V by 6 bases; bases with no gene match: 8. In germline, CDR1 is MDHEN, CDR2 SYDVKM. The CDR3 DNA reads TGTGCCAGCAGACCGGGACAGGGTATGCCACCCCTCCACTTT. The encoded protein is CASRPGQGMPPLHF.

This chain uses TRBV11-1 with TRBJ1-1; the D gene is possibly TRBD1 (6 bases). The V and J ends lost 5 bases and 4 bases respectively, with 14 bases between them. This CDR3 has 14 amino acids. Germline V lookup: CDR1 SGHAT, CDR2 FQDESV (reference sequence). The CDR3 nucleotides are TGTGCCAGCAGCGCAGACAGGTTCGGCACTGAAGCTTTCTTT. Its translation is CASSADRFGTEAFF.

The chain employs TRBV19 and TRBJ2-2; no definite D call. Per germline, CDR1 LNHDA and CDR2 SQIVND (reference sequence). This CDR3 has 15 residues. Trimming removed 7 bases at V and 8 bases at J, with 20 bases between. The CDR3 protein is CASTLRSSPDGELFF. The CDR3, as DNA: TGTGCCAGTACTCTCCGGAGCTCCCCGGATGGGGAGCTGTTTTTT.

The rearrangement joins TRBV5-4 to TRBJ2-3; 10 bases are shared with TRBD1. V was pared by 3 bases and J by 0 bases, with 7 bases of the junction left unmatched. This CDR3 spans 17 amino acids. Germline assignment: CDR1 SGHNT and CDR2 YYREEE (reference sequence). As DNA, the CDR3 is TGTGCCAGCAGCTCTACTCCGGGACAGGGGAGCACAGATACGCAGTATTTT. Translation: CASSSTPGQGSTDTQYF.

The chain has TRBV7-8 and TRBJ2-7; 13 positions match TRBD2. This CDR3 has 15 amino acids. Germline V CDR1 and CDR2: SGHVS, FQNEAQ. Trimming cost V 4 bases and J 4 bases; bases outside gene matches: 4. The CDR3 coding sequence is TGTGCCAGCAGCTCACTAGCGGGAGGGCCTTACGAGCAGTACTTC. This sequence encodes CASSSLAGGPYEQYF.

The chain employs TRBV5-4 and TRBJ2-2, with TRBD2 as a possible D gene (5 bases). CDR1 is SGHNT, CDR2 YYREEE, per germline (reference sequence). Trimming took off 4 bases at V and 12 bases at J, with 10 bases between the two ends. The length of the CDR3 is 11 residues. This chain's CDR3 is CASSRTGKLFF. The DNA for the CDR3 is TGTGCCAGCAGCCGGACGGGAAAGCTGTTTTTT.

This chain joins TRBV5-5 and TRBJ2-1; 11 nucleotides agree with TRBD2. The CDR3 sequence is 19 residues long. Germline V CDR1 and CDR2: SGHKS, YYEKEE (reference sequence). Trimming cost V 4 bases and J 1 base; bases outside gene matches: 13. The DNA for the CDR3 is TGTGCCAGCAGCCTCGGCCGGAAGCTAGCGGGGGGATCCTACAATGAGCAGTTCTTC. Translation: CASSLGRKLAGGSYNEQFF.

V and J are TRBV18 and TRBJ2-1, with D possibly TRBD2 on 6 matching bases. CDR3 length: 13 amino acids. The germline gives CDR1 KGHSH, CDR2 LQKENI. Trimming shortened V by 2 bases and J by 13 bases, and 15 bases separated the two germline ends. In nucleotides, the CDR3 is TGTGCCAGCTCACCAGCTTCTAGCGTGGTTCAGTTCTTC. It yields the protein CASSPASSVVQFF.

This clone has more than one count but fewer than ten. The chain carries TRBV27 and TRBJ2-7; 8 bases align to TRBD1. The CDR3 runs to 14 residues. Germline CDR1 and CDR2: MNHEY and SMNVEV (reference sequence). Unmatched junction bases numbered 5, after V lost 3 bases and J lost 4 bases. Here the CDR3 reads CASSLTGAAYEQYF. The CDR3 DNA is TGTGCCAGCAGTTTGACAGGGGCTGCGTACGAGCAGTACTTC.

The V gene is TRBV18, the J gene TRBJ2-7; 8 nucleotides align to TRBD1. Germline V CDR1 and CDR2: KGHSH, LQKENI. This CDR3 spans 16 amino acids. Trimming took 1 base from V and 7 from J; bases not matched to a gene: 12. CDR3 amino acids: CASSPRGRDRTREQYF. Here the CDR3 DNA reads TGTGCCAGCTCACCACGTGGGCGGGACAGGACGAGGGAGCAGTACTTC.

This sequence joins TRBV6-1 and TRBJ2-4; D is perhaps TRBD2 (5 bases). Trimming cost V 9 bases and J 7 bases, with 16 bases left between them. Germline lookup yields CDR1 MNHNS and CDR2 SASEGT. The CDR3 contains 13 residues. The DNA for the CDR3 is TGTGCCAGTAGGACTCCTAAGAGGAACATTCAGTACTTC. Translating gives CASRTPKRNIQYF.

The chain is built from TRBV7-2 and TRBJ2-5; D is possibly TRBD1 (5 bases). CDR3 length: 16 residues. CDR1 is SGHTA, CDR2 FQGNSA, per germline. V lost 5 bases and J lost 1, with 17 bases in between. CDR3 loop: CASSEPGRWGQETQYF. Written as DNA, the CDR3 is TGTGCCAGCAGCGAACCAGGGCGATGGGGCCAAGAGACCCAGTACTTC.

CDR3 sequence (DNA): TGTGCCAGCAGCGCCCCTAGCGGGAGGCCCTACGAGCAGTACTTC. This codes for CASSAPSGRPYEQYF. The rearrangement links TRBV7-3 to TRBJ2-7; 11 bases are shared with TRBD2. Germline-derived CDR1 and CDR2 are SGHTA and FQGTGA. Unmatched junction bases numbered 5, after V lost 5 bases and J lost 2 bases. The CDR3 is 15 residues long.